A selection of T cell receptor beta chains follows, all from one sample in a study of identical twins. TCRdb re-analysed the 5' RACE reads in MiXCR, keeping a single row per CDR3 protein. Found here are 420,000 or so distinct CDR3 sequences, 15% to 20% of them singletons; the top ten hold around 10%. The sample comprised naive T cells sorted from blood. The receptors were gathered from a man aged 45-65 years in good health. CDR3s include the opening cysteine and the closing phenylalanine or tryptophan. D genes are given only for firm matches. Rows give clone size only sometimes, using once, few, many, or a class for an expanded clone.

>TRBD2|TRBV24-1|-|TRBJ2-1
CATSDFSGSGTYEQFF
TGTGCCACCAGTGACTTTAGCGGGAGCGGGACGTATGAGCAGTTCTTC
>TRBD2|TRBV12-3/TRBV12-4|few|TRBJ2-1
CASSLETSGRHNEQFF
TGTGCCAGCAGTTTAGAAACTAGCGGGAGGCACAATGAGCAGTTCTTC
>TRBD1|TRBV5-1|many|TRBJ2-7
CASSPLLRQGASEQYF
TGCGCCAGCAGCCCATTACTTCGACAGGGGGCAAGCGAGCAGTACTTC
>TRBD1|TRBV3-1|few|TRBJ1-1
CASSTTGGTEAFF
TGTGCCAGCAGCACAACAGGGGGCACTGAAGCTTTCTTT
>TRBD1|TRBV7-8|-|TRBJ2-5
CASSLVQGAWETQYF
TGTGCCAGCAGCTTAGTACAGGGGGCTTGGGAGACCCAGTACTTC
>TRBD1|TRBV18|-|TRBJ2-5
CASQRTGTQETQYF
TGTGCCAGTCAGAGGACAGGGACGCAAGAGACCCAGTACTTC
>-|TRBV5-4|-|TRBJ2-2
CASSFQGTGELFF
TGTGCCAGCAGCTTTCAGGGAACCGGGGAGCTGTTTTTT
>-|TRBV29-1|many|TRBJ1-1
CSVIAENTEAFF
TGCAGCGTTATCGCCGAGAACACTGAAGCTTTCTTT
>-|TRBV5-4|many|TRBJ2-7
CASSLYLSYEQYF
TGTGCCAGCAGCTTGTACCTCTCCTACGAGCAGTACTTC
>-|TRBV4-2|few|TRBJ2-3
CASSQGDGGPGTDTQYF
TGTGCCAGCAGCCAAGGAGACGGGGGGCCTGGCACAGATACGCAGTATTTT
>TRBD1|TRBV20-1|few|TRBJ2-5
CSARDRGIETQYF
TGCAGTGCTCGGGACAGGGGTATTGAGACCCAGTACTTC
>TRBD1|TRBV6-5|few|TRBJ1-2
CASSSTGGAGSGYTF
TGTGCCAGCAGTTCCACAGGGGGCGCAGGCAGTGGCTACACCTTC
>-|TRBV21-1|few|TRBJ1-2
CASRSDRTLYGYTF
TGTGCCAGCCGAAGTGACAGGACCCTCTATGGCTACACCTTC
>TRBD1|TRBV5-1|-|TRBJ2-7
CASSLDGTGSYEQYF
TGCGCCAGCAGCTTGGACGGGACAGGCTCCTACGAGCAGTACTTC
>-|TRBV6-2/TRBV6-3|once|TRBJ2-5
CASTYWGEETQYF
TGTGCCAGCACCTACTGGGGGGAAGAGACCCAGTACTTC
>-|TRBV6-2/TRBV6-3|-|TRBJ2-4
CASGGTALAKNIQYF
TGTGCCAGCGGCGGGACAGCATTAGCCAAAAACATTCAGTACTTC
>-|TRBV7-9|-|TRBJ2-3
CASSSWVNTDTQYF
TGTGCCAGCAGCTCGTGGGTGAACACAGATACGCAGTATTTT
>-|TRBV20-1|few|TRBJ2-7
CSARDVSGGGGYEQYF
TGCAGTGCTAGAGATGTTTCGGGGGGCGGTGGTTACGAGCAGTACTTC
>TRBD1|TRBV20-1|many|TRBJ2-2
CSARATPGQGYSNTGELFF
TGCAGTGCTAGAGCAACACCGGGACAGGGATATTCGAACACCGGGGAGCTGTTTTTT
>-|TRBV18|few|TRBJ2-7
CASSAQDGYEQYF
TGTGCCAGCTCAGCTCAAGACGGGTACGAGCAGTACTTC
>-|TRBV20-1|-|TRBJ1-4
CSATGYVGQNEKLFF
TGCAGTGCTACCGGATACGTCGGGCAGAATGAAAAACTGTTTTTT
>-|TRBV4-3|-|TRBJ2-7
CASSQEGHRSYEQYF
TGCGCCAGCAGCCAAGAGGGACACCGCTCCTACGAGCAGTACTTC
>-|TRBV6-1|few|TRBJ2-2
CASSPGENTGELFF
TGTGCCAGCAGCCCAGGGGAAAACACCGGGGAGCTGTTTTTT
>-|TRBV11-1|few|TRBJ2-2
CASSLASQGHTGELFF
TGTGCCAGCAGCTTAGCGTCCCAGGGTCACACCGGGGAGCTGTTTTTT
>-|TRBV7-9|many|TRBJ1-3
CASSSSGGHSGNTIYF
TGTGCCAGCAGCTCTAGCGGGGGCCACTCTGGAAACACCATATATTTT
>-|TRBV12-3/TRBV12-4|many|TRBJ2-2
CASKNPGGQAGELFF
TGTGCCAGCAAGAACCCCGGGGGGCAGGCCGGGGAGCTGTTTTTT
>-|TRBV21-1|few|TRBJ2-3
CASSKGAHTQYF
TGTGCCAGCAGCAAAGGGGCTCATACGCAGTATTTT
>-|TRBV5-5|few|TRBJ2-7
CASSLIRGVSYEQYF
TGTGCCAGCAGCTTGATCCGGGGCGTCTCCTACGAGCAGTACTTC